The 17 T cell receptor beta chains presented below share a single source sample, sequenced in a study of shared clonotypes between healthy human individuals. Libraries were prepared by immunoSEQ multiplex PCR; TCRdb keeps only in-frame clonotypes and omits some of them. The sample records about 1.4 million clones, roughly 96% being singletons. Material for sequencing was naive CD4+ T cells sorted from blood. Subset in this sample: CD45RA+ positively selected. These receptors originate from a man aged 25 to 45 in good health.

The gene calls are TRBV5-4 and TRBJ1-2; D is ambiguous. This CDR3 region has 13 residues. V was clipped by 4 bases and J by 8 bases, with 15 bases between them. The germline V gene encodes CDR1 SGHNT and CDR2 YYREEE (reference sequence). The CDR3, as DNA: TGTGCCAGCAGCAAGGACGGAGTAATAGGCTACACCTTC. Its protein product is CASSKDGVIGYTF.

The chain has TRBV2 and TRBJ2-1; TRBD2 matches at 8 bases. The CDR3 totals 15 residues. The germline V gene has CDR1 SNHLY and CDR2 FYNNEI. Unmatched junction bases numbered 11, after V lost 7 bases and J lost 6 bases. Written as DNA, the CDR3 is TGTGCCAGCACCCGCAGGACTAGCTTGAGCAATGAGCAGTTCTTC. It specifies CASTRRTSLSNEQFF.

The rearrangement joins TRBV6-1 to TRBJ2-1, with D possibly matching TRBD2 (5 bases). The CDR3 covers 15 residues. Trimming removed 1 base from V and 8 bases from J, with 15 bases in between. The germline CDR1 and CDR2 sequences are MNHNS and SASEGT. The CDR3, as DNA: TGTGCCAGCAGTGAAGGGGCACTAGTCCCACATGAGCAGTTCTTC. It specifies CASSEGALVPHEQFF.

The chain uses TRBV15 and TRBJ1-4; the D is unclear. This CDR3 spans 16 amino acids. Germline V gene lookup returns CDR1 LNHNV and CDR2 YYDKDF (reference sequence). V shed 1 base and J shed 1 base, with 10 bases lying between them. The CDR3 is CATSRGGRVTNEKLFF. CDR3 in DNA: TGTGCCACCAGCAGAGGGGGAAGGGTAACTAATGAAAAACTGTTTTTT.

V gene TRBV28 combines with J gene TRBJ2-7; D is ambiguous. CDR3 length: 14 residues. V dropped 6 bases and J dropped 2 bases, with 14 bases sitting between them. CDR1 is MDHEN, CDR2 SYDVKM, per germline. The CDR3 DNA reads as TGTGCCAGCAGCATTGGACCTCGACCCTACGAGCAGTACTTC. This sequence encodes CASSIGPRPYEQYF.

The chain combines TRBV11-3 with TRBJ1-5; no firm D call. The CDR3 has 16 amino acids. Trimming cost V 1 base and J 6 bases, with 16 bases left between them. Looked up from germline, CDR1 is SGHNT and CDR2 is YENEEA. The CDR3 is CASSLATRVWVQPQHF. The CDR3 coding sequence is TGTGCCAGCAGCTTAGCTACTAGGGTTTGGGTTCAGCCCCAGCATTTT.

The rearrangement links TRBV18 to TRBJ1-2, with a possible D match to TRBD1 (5 bases). The CDR3 contains 15 residues. V gave up 2 bases and J gave up 8 bases, with 18 bases separating them. The germline V gene encodes CDR1 KGHSH and CDR2 LQKENI. Written as DNA, the CDR3 is TGTGCCAGCTCACCAACGGGGACTCCCGGTCTAGGCTACACCTTC. This sequence encodes CASSPTGTPGLGYTF.

This rearrangement joins TRBV4-2 to TRBJ2-2; 15 bases map to TRBD2. CDR1 and CDR2 (germline): LGHNA, YNFKEQ. With 5 bases clipped from V and 3 bases from J, the junction kept 10 bases outside the gene matches. There are 19 residues in the CDR3. Here the CDR3 reads CASSARTSGRAKYTGELFF. CDR3 coding DNA: TGTGCCAGCAGCGCTAGGACTAGCGGGAGGGCCAAATACACCGGGGAGCTGTTTTTT.

The chain joins TRBV12-5 to TRBJ2-7, with TRBD2 as a possible D gene (5 bases). Trimming took off 5 bases at V and 1 base at J, with 9 bases between the two ends. The CDR3 length is 13 residues. CDR1 is LGHNT and CDR2 is FRNRAP in the germline V gene. CDR3 sequence: CASGPGLSYEQYF. The DNA for the CDR3 is TGTGCTAGTGGTCCAGGACTTTCCTACGAGCAGTACTTC.

The chain couples TRBV25-1 to TRBJ2-7; 9 positions agree with TRBD2. The CDR3 spans 16 residues. Unmatched junction bases numbered 10, after V lost 3 bases and J lost 4 bases. Germline V gene lookup returns CDR1 MGHDK and CDR2 SYGVNS. CDR3 sequence: CASSDPVGLAIYEQYF. Here the CDR3 DNA reads TGTGCCAGCAGTGATCCGGTAGGACTAGCGATATACGAGCAGTACTTC.

The gene calls are TRBV7-6 and TRBJ1-4, with no clear D. Germline V gene sequence: CDR1 SGHVS, CDR2 FNYEAQ. This CDR3 region has 15 residues. The germline V and J ends were trimmed by 5 bases and 0 bases, with 10 bases remaining between them. The CDR3 loop reads CASSADGATNEKLFF. The CDR3 nucleotides are TGTGCCAGCAGCGCGGACGGGGCAACTAATGAAAAACTGTTTTTT. Full variable domain (missing parts from reference TRBV7-6 and TRBJ1-4): GAGVSQSPRYKVTKRGQDVALRCDPISGHVSLYWYRQALGQGPEFLTYFNYEAQQDKSGLPNDRFSAERPEGSISTLTIQRTEQRDSAMYRCASSADGATNEKLFFGSGTQLSVL.

V and J are TRBV28 and TRBJ2-5; D is uncertain. Trimming took 5 bases from V and 1 from J, leaving 8 bases between them. Germline CDR1 is MDHEN and CDR2 is SYDVKM. CDR3 length equals 13 residues. The CDR3 spells CASSMTSQETQYF. The CDR3 coding sequence is TGTGCCAGCAGTATGACTTCCCAAGAGACCCAGTACTTC.

The chain combines TRBV14 with TRBJ1-3, with D uncertain. Trimming took off 3 bases at V and 2 bases at J, with 8 bases between the two ends. The CDR3 is 14 residues long. CDR1 SGHDN and CDR2 FVKESK come from the germline V gene. The CDR3 loop reads CASSHWGPGNTIYF. CDR3 coding DNA: TGTGCCAGCAGCCACTGGGGTCCTGGAAACACCATATATTTT.

This sequence joins TRBV7-9 and TRBJ2-1; TRBD1 matches at 7 bases. CDR1 is SEHNR, CDR2 FQNEAQ, per germline (reference sequence). The J segment lost 0 bases and the V segment lost 6 bases, leaving 17 bases of the junction unmatched. CDR3 length: 19 amino acids. DNA of the CDR3: TGTGCCAGCAGTCATGTACCCAGAGCCAGGGGGAGCTCCTACAATGAGCAGTTCTTC. Translated, it gives CASSHVPRARGSSYNEQFF.

The rearrangement links TRBV9 to TRBJ2-3; no definite D call. The V and J ends lost 1 base and 2 bases respectively, with 5 bases between them. The CDR3 loop spans 13 amino acids. In germline, CDR1 is SGDLS, CDR2 YYNGEE. As DNA, the CDR3 is TGTGCCAGCAGCGTACAGGCCACAGATACGCAGTATTTT. Translating gives CASSVQATDTQYF.

The sample holds one count of this clone. V and J are TRBV18 and TRBJ2-7; D is perhaps TRBD1 or TRBD2 (5 bases each). CDR1 and CDR2 from the germline V gene are KGHSH and LQKENI. CDR3 length: 17 amino acids. The V and J ends lost 1 base and 1 base respectively, with 17 bases between them. The CDR3 sequence: CASSPLGTALPSYEQYF. The CDR3 nucleotides read TGTGCCAGCTCACCACTTGGGACCGCACTTCCTTCCTACGAGCAGTACTTC.

This chain joins TRBV15 and TRBJ2-7; weak D call: TRBD2 (6 bases). The CDR3 contains 17 residues. Germline loops: CDR1 LNHNV, CDR2 YYDKDF (reference sequence). V was cut by 0 bases and J by 0 bases, with 15 bases left in between. CDR3 residues: CATSRDQGSGHSYEQYF. Here the CDR3 DNA reads TGTGCCACCAGCAGAGATCAGGGTAGCGGCCACTCCTACGAGCAGTACTTC.